The present TCR beta chain was sequenced within a study of blood T cell repertoires in COVID-19 (dated by TCRdb to between 2020 and 2021). For the wider study: Collaborator samples came from the United States, Italy and Spain and covered acute and convalescent phases of COVID-19. The prospective study material was composed of cDNA or gDNA derived from T cells, B-cell-depleted T cells, or PBMCs. The dataset comprised deeply sampled blood TCRbeta repertoires from subjects exposed to, actively infected with, or recovered from COVID-19. The repertoires were released in a freely available public database intended as a resource for research on the immune response to SARS-CoV-2. Samples were obtained from the ongoing ImmuneRACE study (first 160 participants) and from 1,254 subjects provided by 6 global collaborators. Nearly every sample came with metadata listing a de-identified subject ID, COVID-19 status, age in years and sex. Where available, HLA class I and class II types were taken from metadata supplied by the sample provider and were not determined by assay-based typing.

The paper's findings and limits, for the study overall: How much clinical and demographic metadata was included differed by source and by participant, and the metadata was provided uncurated.

A single count supports this clone. No antigen is known for it. Base qualities are missing; no much larger clone stands one base away. Participants in the prospective study were aged about 18 to 89 years, lived in some 24 United States geographic areas, and enrolled through a virtual design. In the prospective study, cohorts were assigned on the basis of participant-reported clinical history obtained from a screening survey and a study questionnaire. Mobile phlebotomists in the prospective study collected whole blood, serum and a nasopharyngeal or oropharyngeal swab from every participant. Participants in the prospective study had the option to provide additional blood draws and questionnaires over a roughly 2-month period. Blood samples from the prospective study were shipped frozen or at room temperature prior to DNA extraction. V is pared back by 4 bases and J by 7 bases, with 12 bases lying between the germline termini. The CDR3 goes from the cysteine to the phenylalanine over 13 residues. The entry retains the CDR3 DNA only, 39 bases that are in frame from base 1. Per the germline V gene, SGHRS is the CDR1 and YFSETQ is the CDR2.

TCRbeta CDR3 regions were amplified from genomic DNA by means of the immunoSEQ Assay, a bias-controlled multiplex PCR. The authors' analysis ran thus. The number of nucleated cells in each sample was estimated from the amplification of reference gene primers within the assay. Sequence reads were collapsed and filtered to measure the absolute abundance of every unique TCRbeta CDR3 rearrangement. For each sample, productive Simpson clonality was calculated as the square root of Simpson's diversity index across productive rearrangements. TCRdb holds this immuneACCESS table with in-frame rearrangements only. Some clones are missing; in checked studies, unresolved V genes explain under half, and the rest has no known cause. The V and J calls and clone size come from that table; D and trimming were worked out from the DNA. Counted in this sample were 260,000 or so clones; roughly 87% of them appeared once. The ten largest make up approximately 2.8% of the sample.

The sequence derives from a woman in her 30s with acute COVID-19. The sequenced material came from PBMCs or T cells enriched from blood (not recorded which). The chain uses TRBV5-1 and TRBJ2-4; the D gene is possibly TRBD2, with 6 bases matching. The CDR3 protein sequence reads: CASSGGQFNIQYF. DNA sequence: TGCGCCAGCAGCGGAGGGCAATTTAACATTCAGTACTTC.